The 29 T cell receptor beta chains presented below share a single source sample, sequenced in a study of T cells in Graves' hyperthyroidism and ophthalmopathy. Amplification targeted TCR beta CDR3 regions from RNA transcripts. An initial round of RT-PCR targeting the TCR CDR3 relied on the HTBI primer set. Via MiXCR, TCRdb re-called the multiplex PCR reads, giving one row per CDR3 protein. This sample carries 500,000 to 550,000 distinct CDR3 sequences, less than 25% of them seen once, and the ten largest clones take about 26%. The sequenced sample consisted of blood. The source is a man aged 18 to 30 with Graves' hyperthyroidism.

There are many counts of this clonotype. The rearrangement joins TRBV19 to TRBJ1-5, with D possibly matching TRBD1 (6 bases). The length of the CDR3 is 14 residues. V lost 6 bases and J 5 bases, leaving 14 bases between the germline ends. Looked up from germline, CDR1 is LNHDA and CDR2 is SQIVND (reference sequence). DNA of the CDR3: TGTGCCAGTAGGTACCGGGACACCGATCAGCCCCAGCATTTT. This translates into CASRYRDTDQPQHF. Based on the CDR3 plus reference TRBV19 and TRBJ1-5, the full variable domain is DGGITQSPKYLFRKEGQNVTLSCEQNLNHDAMYWYRQDPGQGLRLIYYSQIVNDFQKGDIAEGYSVSREKKESFPLTVTSAQKNPTAFYLCASRYRDTDQPQHFGDGTRLSIL.

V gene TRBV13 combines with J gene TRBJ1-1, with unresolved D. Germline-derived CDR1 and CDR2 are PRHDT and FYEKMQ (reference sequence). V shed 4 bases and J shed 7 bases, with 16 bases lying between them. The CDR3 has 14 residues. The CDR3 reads CASSSSDGVGEAFF. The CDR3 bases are TGTGCCAGCAGCTCCTCGGATGGTGTTGGTGAAGCTTTCTTT. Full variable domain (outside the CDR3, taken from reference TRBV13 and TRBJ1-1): AAGVIQSPRHLIKEKRETATLKCYPIPRHDTVYWYQQGPGQDPQFLISFYEKMQSDKGSIPDRFSAQQFSDYHSELNMSSLELGDSALYFCASSSSDGVGEAFFGQGTRLTVV.

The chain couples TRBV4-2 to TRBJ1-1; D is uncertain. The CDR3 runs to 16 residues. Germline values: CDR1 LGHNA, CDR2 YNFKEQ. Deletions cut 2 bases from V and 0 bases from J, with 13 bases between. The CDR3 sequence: CASSQNSGSLNTEAFF. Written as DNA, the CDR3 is TGTGCCAGCAGCCAAAATTCGGGCAGCCTGAACACTGAAGCTTTCTTT.

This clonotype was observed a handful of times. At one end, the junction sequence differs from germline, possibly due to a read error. The CDR3 loop reads CASSFDRRDTQYF. The CDR3 region has the DNA TGTGCCAGCAGTTTCGACCGCCGGGATACCCAGTATTTT. The chain recombines TRBV6-5 with TRBJ2-3, with D possibly TRBD2 on 5 matching bases. This CDR3 region has 13 residues. Germline assignment: CDR1 MNHEY and CDR2 SVGAGI.

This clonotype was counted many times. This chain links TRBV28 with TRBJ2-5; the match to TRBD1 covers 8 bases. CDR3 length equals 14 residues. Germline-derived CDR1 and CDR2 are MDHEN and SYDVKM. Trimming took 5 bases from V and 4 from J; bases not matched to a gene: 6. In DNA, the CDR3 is TGTGCCAGCAGTCTCCCGACAGGGGTAGAGACCCAGTACTTC. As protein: CASSLPTGVETQYF.

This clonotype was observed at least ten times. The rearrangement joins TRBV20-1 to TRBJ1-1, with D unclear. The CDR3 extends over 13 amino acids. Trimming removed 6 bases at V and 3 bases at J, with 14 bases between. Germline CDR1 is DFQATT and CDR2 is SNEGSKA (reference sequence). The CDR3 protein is CSAPGPTHTEAFF. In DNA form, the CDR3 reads TGCAGTGCCCCAGGCCCGACCCACACTGAAGCTTTCTTT.

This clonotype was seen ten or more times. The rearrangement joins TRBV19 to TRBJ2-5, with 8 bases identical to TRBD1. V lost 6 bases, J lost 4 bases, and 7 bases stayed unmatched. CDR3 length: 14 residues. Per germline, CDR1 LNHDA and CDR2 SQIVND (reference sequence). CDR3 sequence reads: CASRPGQGAETQYF. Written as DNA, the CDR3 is TGTGCCAGTAGGCCTGGGCAGGGGGCAGAGACCCAGTACTTC.

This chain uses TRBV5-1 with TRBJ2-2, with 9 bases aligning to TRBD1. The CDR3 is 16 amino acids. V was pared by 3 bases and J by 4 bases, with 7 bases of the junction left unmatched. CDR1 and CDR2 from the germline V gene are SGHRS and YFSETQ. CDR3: CASSSTGTGSTGELFF. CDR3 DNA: TGCGCCAGCAGCTCGACCGGGACAGGGTCCACCGGGGAGCTGTTTTTT.

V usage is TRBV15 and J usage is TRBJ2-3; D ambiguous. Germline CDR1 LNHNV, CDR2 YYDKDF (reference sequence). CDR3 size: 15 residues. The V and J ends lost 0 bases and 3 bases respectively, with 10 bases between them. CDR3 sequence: CATSRETATTDTQYF. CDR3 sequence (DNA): TGTGCCACCAGCAGAGAAACGGCGACGACAGATACGCAGTATTTT.

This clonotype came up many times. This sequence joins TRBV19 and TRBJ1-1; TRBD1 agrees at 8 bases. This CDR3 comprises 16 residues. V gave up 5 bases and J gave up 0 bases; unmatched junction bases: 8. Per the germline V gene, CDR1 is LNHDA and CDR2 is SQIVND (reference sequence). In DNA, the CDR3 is TGTGCCAGTAGTTCCCGGACAGGGCCGGTGAACACTGAAGCTTTCTTT. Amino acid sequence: CASSSRTGPVNTEAFF.

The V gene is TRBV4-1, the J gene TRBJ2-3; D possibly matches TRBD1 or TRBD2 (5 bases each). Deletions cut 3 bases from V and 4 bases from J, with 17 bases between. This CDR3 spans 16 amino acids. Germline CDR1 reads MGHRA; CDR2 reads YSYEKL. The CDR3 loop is CASSHPRDLLADTQYF. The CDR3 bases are TGCGCCAGCAGCCATCCCCGGGACCTTCTCGCAGATACGCAGTATTTT.

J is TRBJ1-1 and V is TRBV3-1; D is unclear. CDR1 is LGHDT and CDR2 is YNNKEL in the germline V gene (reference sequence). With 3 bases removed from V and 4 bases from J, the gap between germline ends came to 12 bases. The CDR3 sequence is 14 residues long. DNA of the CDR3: TGTGCCAGCAGCCACCTCGATCGGGGCACTGAAGCTTTCTTT. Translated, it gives CASSHLDRGTEAFF.

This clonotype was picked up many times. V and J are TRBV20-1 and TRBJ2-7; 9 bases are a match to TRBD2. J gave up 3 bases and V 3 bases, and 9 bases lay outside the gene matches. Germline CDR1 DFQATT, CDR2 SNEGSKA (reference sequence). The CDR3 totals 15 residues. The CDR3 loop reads CSARNSGGLYYEQYF. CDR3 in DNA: TGCAGTGCTAGGAATAGCGGGGGCCTTTACTACGAGCAGTACTTC.

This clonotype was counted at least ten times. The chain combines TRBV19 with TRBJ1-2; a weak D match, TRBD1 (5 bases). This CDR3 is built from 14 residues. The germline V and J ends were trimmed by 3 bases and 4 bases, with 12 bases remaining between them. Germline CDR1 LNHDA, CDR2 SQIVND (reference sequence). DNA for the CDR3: TGTGCCAGTAGTATTCCAGGCAGGGCCTATGGCTACACCTTC. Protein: CASSIPGRAYGYTF.

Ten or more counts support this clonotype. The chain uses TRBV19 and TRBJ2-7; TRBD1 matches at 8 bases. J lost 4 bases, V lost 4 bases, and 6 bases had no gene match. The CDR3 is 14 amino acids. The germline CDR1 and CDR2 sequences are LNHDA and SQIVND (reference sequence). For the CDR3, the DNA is TGTGCCAGTAGTAGGTCAGGGGGCAGGTACGAGCAGTACTTC. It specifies CASSRSGGRYEQYF.

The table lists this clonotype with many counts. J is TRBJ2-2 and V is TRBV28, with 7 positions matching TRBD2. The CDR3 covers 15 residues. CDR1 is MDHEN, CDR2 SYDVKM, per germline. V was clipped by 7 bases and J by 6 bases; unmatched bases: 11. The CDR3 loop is CASTGGGKIAGELFF. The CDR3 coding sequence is TGTGCCAGCACCGGGGGAGGGAAAATAGCCGGGGAGCTGTTTTTT.

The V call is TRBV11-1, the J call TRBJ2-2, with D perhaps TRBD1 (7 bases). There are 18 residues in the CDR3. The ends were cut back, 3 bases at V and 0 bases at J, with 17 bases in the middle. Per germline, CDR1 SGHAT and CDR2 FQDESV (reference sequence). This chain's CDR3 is CASSFPSDREANTGELFF. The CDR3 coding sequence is TGTGCCAGCAGCTTTCCGTCTGACAGGGAGGCGAACACCGGGGAGCTGTTTTTT. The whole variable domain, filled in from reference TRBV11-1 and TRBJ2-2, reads EAEVAQSPRYKITEKSQAVAFWCDPISGHATLYWYRQILGQGPELLVQFQDESVVDDSQLPKDRFSAERLKGVDSTLKIQPAELGDSAMYLCASSFPSDREANTGELFFGEGSRLTVL.

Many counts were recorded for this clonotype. The CDR3 DNA is TGTGCCAGCAGCCAAGGGGCGGGACCAGCAGGCGAGCTGTTTTTT. It is translated as CASSQGAGPAGELFF. This chain joins TRBV3-1 and TRBJ2-2, with a possible D match to TRBD2 (6 bases). The germline gives CDR1 LGHDT, CDR2 YNNKEL (reference sequence). The CDR3 covers 15 residues. Trimming cost V 1 base and J 11 bases, with 17 bases left between them.

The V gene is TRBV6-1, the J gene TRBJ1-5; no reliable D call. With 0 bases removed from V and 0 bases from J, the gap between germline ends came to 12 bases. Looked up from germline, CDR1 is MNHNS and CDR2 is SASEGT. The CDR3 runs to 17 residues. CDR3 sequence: CASSEAWTENSNQPQHF. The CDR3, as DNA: TGTGCCAGCAGTGAAGCCTGGACCGAGAATAGCAATCAGCCCCAGCATTTT.

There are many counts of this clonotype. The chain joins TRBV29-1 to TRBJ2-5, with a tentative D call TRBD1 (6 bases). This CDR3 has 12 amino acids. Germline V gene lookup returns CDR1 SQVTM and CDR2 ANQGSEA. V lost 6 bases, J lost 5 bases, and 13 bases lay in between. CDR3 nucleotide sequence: TGCAGCGTAAACAGGGCCGGGGAGACCCAGTACTTC. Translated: CSVNRAGETQYF.

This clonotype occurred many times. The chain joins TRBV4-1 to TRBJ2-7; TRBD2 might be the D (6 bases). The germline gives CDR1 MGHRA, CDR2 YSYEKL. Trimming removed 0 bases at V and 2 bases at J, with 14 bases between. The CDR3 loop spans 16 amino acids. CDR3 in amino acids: CASSQDVGSRAYEQYF. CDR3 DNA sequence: TGCGCCAGCAGCCAAGATGTCGGGAGTAGGGCCTACGAGCAGTACTTC.

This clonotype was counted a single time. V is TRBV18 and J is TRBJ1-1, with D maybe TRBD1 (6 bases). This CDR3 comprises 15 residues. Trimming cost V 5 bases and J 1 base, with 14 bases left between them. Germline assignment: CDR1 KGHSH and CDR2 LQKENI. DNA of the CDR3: TGTGCCAGCTCAGCCTCAGGGGCGTGGAACACTGAAGCTTTCTTT. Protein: CASSASGAWNTEAFF.

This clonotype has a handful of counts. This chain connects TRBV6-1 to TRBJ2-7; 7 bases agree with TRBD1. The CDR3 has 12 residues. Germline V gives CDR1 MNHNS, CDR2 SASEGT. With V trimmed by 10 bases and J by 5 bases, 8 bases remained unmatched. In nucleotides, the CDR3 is TGTGCCACCAAGACGACAGGGAACGAGCAGTACTTC. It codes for CATKTTGNEQYF.

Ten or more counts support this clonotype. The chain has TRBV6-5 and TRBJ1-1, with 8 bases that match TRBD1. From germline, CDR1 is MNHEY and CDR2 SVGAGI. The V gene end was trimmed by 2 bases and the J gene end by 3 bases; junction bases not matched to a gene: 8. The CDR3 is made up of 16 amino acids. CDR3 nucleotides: TGTGCCAGCAGTTACCAAGGGCAGGGGGCGCACACTGAAGCTTTCTTT. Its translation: CASSYQGQGAHTEAFF.

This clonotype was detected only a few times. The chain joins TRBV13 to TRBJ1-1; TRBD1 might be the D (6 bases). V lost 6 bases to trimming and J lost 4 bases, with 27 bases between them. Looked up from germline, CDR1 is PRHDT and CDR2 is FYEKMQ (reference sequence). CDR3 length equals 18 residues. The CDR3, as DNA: TGTGCCAGCAGTCCACCGGGACACTCTCTATCGAGGGCCACTGAAGCTTTCTTT. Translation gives CASSPPGHSLSRATEAFF.

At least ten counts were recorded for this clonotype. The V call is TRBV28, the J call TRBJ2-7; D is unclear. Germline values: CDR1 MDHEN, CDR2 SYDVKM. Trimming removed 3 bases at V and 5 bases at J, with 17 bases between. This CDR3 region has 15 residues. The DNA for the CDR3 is TGTGCCAGCAGTTTCTCCACGAAAGTCTACCACGAGCAGTACTTC. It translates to CASSFSTKVYHEQYF.

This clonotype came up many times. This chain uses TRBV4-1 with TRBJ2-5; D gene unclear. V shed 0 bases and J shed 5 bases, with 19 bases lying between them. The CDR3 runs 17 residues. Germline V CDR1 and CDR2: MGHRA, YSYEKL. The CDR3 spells CASSQDPGRAVRETQYF. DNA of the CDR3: TGCGCCAGCAGCCAAGATCCCGGCAGAGCCGTGAGGGAGACCCAGTACTTC.

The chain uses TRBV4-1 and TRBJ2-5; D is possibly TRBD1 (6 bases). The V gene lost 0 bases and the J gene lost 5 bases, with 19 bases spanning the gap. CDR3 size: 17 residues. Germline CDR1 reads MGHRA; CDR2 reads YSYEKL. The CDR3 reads CASSQDPFRGPGETQYF. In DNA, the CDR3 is TGCGCCAGCAGCCAAGATCCTTTCAGGGGTCCCGGGGAGACCCAGTACTTC.

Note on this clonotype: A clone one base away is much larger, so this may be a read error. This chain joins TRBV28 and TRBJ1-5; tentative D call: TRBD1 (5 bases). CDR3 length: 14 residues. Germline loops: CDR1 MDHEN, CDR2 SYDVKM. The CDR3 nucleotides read TGTGCCAGCAGTTCTGGGGGGATCTTTCAGCCCCGGCATTTT. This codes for CASSSGGIFQPRHF.